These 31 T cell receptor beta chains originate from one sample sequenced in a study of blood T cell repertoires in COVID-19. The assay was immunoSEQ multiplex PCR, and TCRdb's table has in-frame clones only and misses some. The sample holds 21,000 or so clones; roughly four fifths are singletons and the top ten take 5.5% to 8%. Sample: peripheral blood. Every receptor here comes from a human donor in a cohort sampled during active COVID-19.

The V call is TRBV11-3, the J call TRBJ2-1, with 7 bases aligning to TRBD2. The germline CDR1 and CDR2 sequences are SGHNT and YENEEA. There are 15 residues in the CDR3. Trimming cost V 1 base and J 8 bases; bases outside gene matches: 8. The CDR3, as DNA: TGTGCCAGCAGCTTAGTCGGGACTAAGGCTCATGAGCAGTTCTTC. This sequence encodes CASSLVGTKAHEQFF.

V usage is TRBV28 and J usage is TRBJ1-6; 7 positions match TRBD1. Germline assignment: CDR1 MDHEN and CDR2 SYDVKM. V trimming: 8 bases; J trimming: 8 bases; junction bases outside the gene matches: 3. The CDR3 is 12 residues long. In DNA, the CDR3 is TGTGCCAGCGGGACAGCGTATTCACCCCTCCACTTT. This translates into CASGTAYSPLHF.

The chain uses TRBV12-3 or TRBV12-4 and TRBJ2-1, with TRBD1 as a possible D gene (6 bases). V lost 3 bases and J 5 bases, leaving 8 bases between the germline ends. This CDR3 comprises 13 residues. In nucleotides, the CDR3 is TGTGCCAGCAGTTTGAACAGGGACAATGAGCAGTTCTTC. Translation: CASSLNRDNEQFF.

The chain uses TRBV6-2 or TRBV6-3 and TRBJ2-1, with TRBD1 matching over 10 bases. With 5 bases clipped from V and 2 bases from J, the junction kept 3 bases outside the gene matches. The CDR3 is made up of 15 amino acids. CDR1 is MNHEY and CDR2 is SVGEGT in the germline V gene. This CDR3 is CASSTTGGTYNEQFF. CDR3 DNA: TGTGCCAGCAGTACGACAGGGGGCACCTACAATGAGCAGTTCTTC.

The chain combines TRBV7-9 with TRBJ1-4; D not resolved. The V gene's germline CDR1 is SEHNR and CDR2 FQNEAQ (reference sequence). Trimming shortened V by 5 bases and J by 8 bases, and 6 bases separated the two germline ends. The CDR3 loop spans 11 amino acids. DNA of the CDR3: TGTGCCAGCAGCCGGGGAGAAAAACTGTTTTTT. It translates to CASSRGEKLFF. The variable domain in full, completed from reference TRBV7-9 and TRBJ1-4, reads DTGVSQNPRHKITKRGQNVTFRCDPISEHNRLYWYRQTLGQGPEFLTYFQNEAQLEKSRLLSDRFSAERPKGSFSTLEIQRTEQGDSAMYLCASSRGEKLFFGSGTQLSVL.

CDR3 loop: CASRAGGLAGTPDTQYF. The CDR3, as DNA: TGTGCCAGCAGAGCGGGTGGGTTAGCGGGGACCCCAGATACGCAGTATTTT. The gene calls are TRBV7-2 and TRBJ2-3; 8 bases match TRBD2. This CDR3 has 17 residues. Per the germline V gene, CDR1 is SGHTA and CDR2 is FQGNSA. After removal of 6 bases from V and 4 bases from J, the junction contained 15 bases not matched to a gene.

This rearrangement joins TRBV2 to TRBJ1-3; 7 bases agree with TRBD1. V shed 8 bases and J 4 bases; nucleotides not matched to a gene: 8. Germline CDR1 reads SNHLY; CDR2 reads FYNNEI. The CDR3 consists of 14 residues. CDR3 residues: CASVQGLPGNTIYF. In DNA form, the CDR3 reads TGTGCCAGCGTACAGGGGCTACCGGGAAACACCATATATTTT.

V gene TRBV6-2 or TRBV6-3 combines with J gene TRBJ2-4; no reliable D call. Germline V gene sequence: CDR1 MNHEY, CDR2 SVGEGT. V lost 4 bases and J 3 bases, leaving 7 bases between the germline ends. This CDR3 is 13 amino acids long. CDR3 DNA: TGTGCCAGCAGTTCTATAAACAAAAACATTCAGTACTTC. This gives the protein CASSSINKNIQYF.

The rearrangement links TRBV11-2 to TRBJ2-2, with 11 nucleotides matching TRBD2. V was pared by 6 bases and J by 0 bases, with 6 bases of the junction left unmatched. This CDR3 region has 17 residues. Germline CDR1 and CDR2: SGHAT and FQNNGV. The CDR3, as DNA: TGTGCCAGCAGACGACTAGCGGGGAACCCGAACACCGGGGAGCTGTTTTTT. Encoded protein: CASRRLAGNPNTGELFF. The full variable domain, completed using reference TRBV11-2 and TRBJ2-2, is EAGVAQSPRYKIIEKRQSVAFWCNPISGHATLYWYQQILGQGPKLLIQFQNNGVVDDSQLPKDRFSAERLKGVDSTLKIQPAKLEDSAVYLCASRRLAGNPNTGELFFGEGSRLTVL.

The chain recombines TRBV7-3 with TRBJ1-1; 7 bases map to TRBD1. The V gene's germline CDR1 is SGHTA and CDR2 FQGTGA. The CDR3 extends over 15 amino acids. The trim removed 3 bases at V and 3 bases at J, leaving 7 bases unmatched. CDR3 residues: CASSFMGRGDTEAFF. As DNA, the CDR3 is TGTGCCAGCAGCTTTATGGGCAGGGGGGACACTGAAGCTTTCTTT.

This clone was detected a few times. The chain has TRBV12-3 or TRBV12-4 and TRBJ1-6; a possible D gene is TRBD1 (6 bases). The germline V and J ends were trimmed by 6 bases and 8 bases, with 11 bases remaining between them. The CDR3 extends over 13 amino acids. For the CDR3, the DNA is TGTGCCAGCAGCCTAACAGGGTATTCACCCCTCCACTTT. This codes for CASSLTGYSPLHF.

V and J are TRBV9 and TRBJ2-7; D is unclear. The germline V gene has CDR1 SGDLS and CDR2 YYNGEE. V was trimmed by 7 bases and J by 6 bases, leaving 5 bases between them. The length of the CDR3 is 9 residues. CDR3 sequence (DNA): TGTGCCAGCCCGTCCGAGCAGTACTTC. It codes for CASPSEQYF.

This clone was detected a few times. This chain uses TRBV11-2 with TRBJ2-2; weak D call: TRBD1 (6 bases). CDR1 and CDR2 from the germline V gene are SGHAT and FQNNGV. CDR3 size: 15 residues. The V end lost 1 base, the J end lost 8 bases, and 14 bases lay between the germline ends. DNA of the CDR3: TGTGCCAGCAGCTTAGTAGCGTCAGGGGCTGGGGAGCTGTTTTTT. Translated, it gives CASSLVASGAGELFF.

CDR3 nucleotide sequence: TGTGCCAGCAGCACAGGGACAGGGAGTAGCTATGGCTACACCTTC. It codes for CASSTGTGSSYGYTF. The rearrangement uses TRBV11-3 and TRBJ1-2; 9 bases align to TRBD1. The junction had 8 bases not matched to a gene; V was cut back by 5 bases and J by 4 bases. Germline V gives CDR1 SGHNT, CDR2 YENEEA. The CDR3 has 15 amino acids.

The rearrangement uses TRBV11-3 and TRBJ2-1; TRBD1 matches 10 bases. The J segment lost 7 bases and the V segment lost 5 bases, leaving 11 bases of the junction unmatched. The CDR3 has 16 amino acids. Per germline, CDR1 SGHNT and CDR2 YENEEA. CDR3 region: CASSHYPDRGFNEQFF. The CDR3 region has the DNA TGTGCCAGCAGCCACTACCCGGACAGGGGGTTTAATGAGCAGTTCTTC.

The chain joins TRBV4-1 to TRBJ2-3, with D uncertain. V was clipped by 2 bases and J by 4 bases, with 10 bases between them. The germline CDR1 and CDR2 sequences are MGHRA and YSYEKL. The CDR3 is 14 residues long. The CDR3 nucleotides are TGCGCCAGCAGCCAACTTCATACGGCAGATACGCAGTATTTT. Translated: CASSQLHTADTQYF.

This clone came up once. The DNA of the CDR3 is TGTGCCAGCAGTGTGTACAGGGAATCCTACTTC. Amino acid sequence: CASSVYRESYF. The rearrangement links TRBV5-8 to TRBJ2-5; D is perhaps TRBD1 (6 bases). The CDR3 length is 11 residues. Trimming took off 5 bases at V and 14 bases at J, with 16 bases between the two ends. Per the germline V gene, CDR1 is SGHTS and CDR2 is YDEGEE.

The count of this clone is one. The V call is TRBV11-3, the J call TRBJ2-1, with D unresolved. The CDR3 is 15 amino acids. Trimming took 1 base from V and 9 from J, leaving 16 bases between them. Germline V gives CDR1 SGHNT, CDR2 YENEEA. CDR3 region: CASSLGQWHGGEQFF. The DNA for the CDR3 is TGTGCCAGCAGCTTAGGCCAATGGCACGGCGGTGAGCAGTTCTTC.

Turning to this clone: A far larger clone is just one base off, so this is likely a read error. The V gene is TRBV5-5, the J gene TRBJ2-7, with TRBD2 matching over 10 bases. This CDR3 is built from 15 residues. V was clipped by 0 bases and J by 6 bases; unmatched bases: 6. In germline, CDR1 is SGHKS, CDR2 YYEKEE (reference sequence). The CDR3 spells CASSLGASGGCEQYF. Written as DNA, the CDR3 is TGTGCCAGCAGCTTGGGGGCTAGCGGGGGCTGCGAGCAGTACTTC. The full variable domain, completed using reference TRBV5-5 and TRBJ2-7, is DAGVTQSPTHLIKTRGQQVTLRCSPISGHKSVSWYQQVLGQGPQFIFQYYEKEERGRGNFPDRFSARQFPNYSSELNVNALLLGDSALYLCASSLGASGGCEQYFGPGTRLTVT.

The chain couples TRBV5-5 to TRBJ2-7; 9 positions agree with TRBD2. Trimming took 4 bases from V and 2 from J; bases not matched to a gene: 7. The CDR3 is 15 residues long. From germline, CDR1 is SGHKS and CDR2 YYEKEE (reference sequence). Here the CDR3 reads CASSPRSSGTYEQYF. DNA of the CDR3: TGTGCCAGCAGCCCACGGTCTAGCGGGACCTACGAGCAGTACTTC. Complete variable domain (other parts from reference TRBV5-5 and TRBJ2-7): DAGVTQSPTHLIKTRGQQVTLRCSPISGHKSVSWYQQVLGQGPQFIFQYYEKEERGRGNFPDRFSARQFPNYSSELNVNALLLGDSALYLCASSPRSSGTYEQYFGPGTRLTVT.

The CDR3 is CASSPLAGSYEQYF. DNA for the CDR3: TGTGCCAGCAGCCCACTAGCGGGCTCCTACGAGCAGTACTTC. The chain employs TRBV6-2 or TRBV6-3 and TRBJ2-7; 9 bases are shared with TRBD2. This CDR3 has 14 amino acids. Germline loops: CDR1 MNHEY, CDR2 SVGEGT. Trimming at V came to 6 bases and at J to 0 bases, leaving 3 bases not matched to a gene.

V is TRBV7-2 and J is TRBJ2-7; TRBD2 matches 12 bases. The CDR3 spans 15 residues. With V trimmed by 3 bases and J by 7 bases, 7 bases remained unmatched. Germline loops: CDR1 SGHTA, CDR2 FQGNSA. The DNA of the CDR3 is TGTGCCAGCAGCTTGGTGACTAGCGGGGGTGAAGAGCAGTACTTC. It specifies CASSLVTSGGEEQYF.

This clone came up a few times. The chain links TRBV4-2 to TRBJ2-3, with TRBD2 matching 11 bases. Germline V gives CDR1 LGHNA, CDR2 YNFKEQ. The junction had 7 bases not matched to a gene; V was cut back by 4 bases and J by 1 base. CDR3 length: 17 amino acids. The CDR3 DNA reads TGTGCCAGCAGCCTCGGGACTAGCGGCTTCCGCACAGATACGCAGTATTTT. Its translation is CASSLGTSGFRTDTQYF.

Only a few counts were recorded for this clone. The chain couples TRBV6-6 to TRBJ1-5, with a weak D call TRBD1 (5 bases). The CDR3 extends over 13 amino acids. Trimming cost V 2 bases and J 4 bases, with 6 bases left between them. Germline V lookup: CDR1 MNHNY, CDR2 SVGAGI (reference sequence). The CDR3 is CASSYGANQPQHF. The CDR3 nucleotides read TGTGCCAGCAGTTACGGGGCGAATCAGCCCCAGCATTTT.

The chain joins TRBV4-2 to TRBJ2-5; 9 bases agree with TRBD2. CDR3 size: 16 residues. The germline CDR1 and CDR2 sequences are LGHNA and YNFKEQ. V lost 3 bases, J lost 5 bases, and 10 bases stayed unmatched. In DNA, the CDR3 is TGTGCCAGCAGCCAGGGGACTAGCAGGGGGGGGGAGACCCAGTACTTC. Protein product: CASSQGTSRGGETQYF.

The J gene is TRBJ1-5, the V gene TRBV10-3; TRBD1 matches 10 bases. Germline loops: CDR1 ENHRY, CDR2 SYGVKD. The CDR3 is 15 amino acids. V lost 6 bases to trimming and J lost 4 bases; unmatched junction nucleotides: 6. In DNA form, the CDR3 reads TGTGCCATCAGCCCGACAGGGGGCCGGAATCAGCCCCAGCATTTT. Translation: CAISPTGGRNQPQHF.

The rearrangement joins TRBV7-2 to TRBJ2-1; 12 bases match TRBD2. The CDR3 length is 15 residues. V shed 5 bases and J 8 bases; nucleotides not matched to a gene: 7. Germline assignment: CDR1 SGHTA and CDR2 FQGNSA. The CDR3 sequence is CASSLLGLAGYEQFF. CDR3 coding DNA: TGTGCCAGCAGCCTACTGGGACTAGCGGGCTATGAGCAGTTCTTC. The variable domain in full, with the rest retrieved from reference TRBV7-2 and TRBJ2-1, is GAGVSQSPSNKVTEKGKDVELRCDPISGHTALYWYRQSLGQGLEFLIYFQGNSAPDKSGLPSDRFSAERTGGSVSTLTIQRTQQEDSAVYLCASSLLGLAGYEQFFGPGTRLTVL.

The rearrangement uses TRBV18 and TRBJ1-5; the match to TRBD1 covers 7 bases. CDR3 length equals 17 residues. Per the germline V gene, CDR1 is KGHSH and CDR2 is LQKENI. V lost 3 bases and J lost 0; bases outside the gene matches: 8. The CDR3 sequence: CASSPLGQGGSNQPQHF. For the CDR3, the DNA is TGTGCCAGCTCACCTTTGGGGCAGGGGGGTAGCAATCAGCCCCAGCATTTT.

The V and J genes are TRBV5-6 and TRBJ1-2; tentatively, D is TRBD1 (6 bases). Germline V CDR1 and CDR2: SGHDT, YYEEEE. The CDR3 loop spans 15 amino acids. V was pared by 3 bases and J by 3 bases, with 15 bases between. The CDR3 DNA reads TGTGCCAGCAGCTCCTTGGGGGCCTCCTACTATGGCTACACCTTC. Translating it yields CASSSLGASYYGYTF.

The CDR3 reads CASRFSGDPMNYGYTF. The CDR3 DNA is TGTGCCAGTAGATTTAGCGGGGACCCGATGAACTATGGCTACACCTTC. The V call is TRBV19, the J call TRBJ1-2; perhaps TRBD1 as D (5 bases). Germline V CDR1 and CDR2: LNHDA, SQIVND (reference sequence). The CDR3 is 16 residues long. Trimming removed 6 bases at V and 2 bases at J, with 19 bases between.

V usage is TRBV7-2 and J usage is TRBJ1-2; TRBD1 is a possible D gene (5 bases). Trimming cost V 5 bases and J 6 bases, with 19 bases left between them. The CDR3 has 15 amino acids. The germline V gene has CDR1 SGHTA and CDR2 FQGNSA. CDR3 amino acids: CASSEQAAGLHGYTF. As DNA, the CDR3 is TGTGCCAGCAGCGAACAGGCCGCCGGTTTGCATGGCTACACCTTC.